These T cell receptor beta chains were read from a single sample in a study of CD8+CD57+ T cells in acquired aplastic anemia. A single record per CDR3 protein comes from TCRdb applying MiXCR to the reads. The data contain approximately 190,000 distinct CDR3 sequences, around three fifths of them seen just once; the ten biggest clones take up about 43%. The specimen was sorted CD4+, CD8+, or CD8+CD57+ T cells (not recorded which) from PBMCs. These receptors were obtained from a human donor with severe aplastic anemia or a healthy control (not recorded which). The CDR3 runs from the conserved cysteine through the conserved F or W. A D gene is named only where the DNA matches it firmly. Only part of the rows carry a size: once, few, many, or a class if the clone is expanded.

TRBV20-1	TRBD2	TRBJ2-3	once	CSATSGLAGAVTQYF	TGCAGTGCCACCTCCGGACTAGCGGGAGCGGTTACGCAGTATTTT
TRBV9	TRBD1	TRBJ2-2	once	CASSGTGGMGTGELFF	TGTGCCAGCAGCGGAACAGGGGGCATGGGCACCGGGGAGCTGTTTTTT
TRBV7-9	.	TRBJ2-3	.	CASMVLTDTQYF	TGTGCCAGCATGGTCCTCACAGATACGCAGTATTTT
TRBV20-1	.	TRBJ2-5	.	CSASPLGRQETQYF	TGCAGTGCTAGCCCTTTGGGACGCCAAGAGACCCAGTACTTC
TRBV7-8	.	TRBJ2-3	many	CASSLALTTDTQYF	TGTGCCAGCAGCTTAGCGCTGACCACAGATACGCAGTATTTT
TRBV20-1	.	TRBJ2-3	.	CSTVSRPTDTQYF	TGCAGTACTGTTAGCCGACCTACAGATACGCAGTATTTT
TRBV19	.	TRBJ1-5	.	CASSIEKLQYQPQHF	TGTGCCAGTAGTATAGAAAAGTTACAATATCAGCCCCAGCATTTT
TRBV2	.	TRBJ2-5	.	CASSETQEETQYF	TGTGCCAGCAGTGAAACGCAGGAAGAGACCCAGTACTTC
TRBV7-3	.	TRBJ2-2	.	CASSCLGTANTGELFF	TGTGCCAGCAGCTGCCTGGGGACGGCGAACACCGGGGAGCTGTTTTTT
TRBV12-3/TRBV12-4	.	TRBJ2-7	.	CASSPDMYRYEQYF	TGTGCCAGCAGTCCAGACATGTACCGTTACGAGCAGTACTTC
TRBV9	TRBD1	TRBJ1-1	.	CASSEGGEGTEAFF	TGTGCCAGCAGCGAAGGGGGCGAAGGGACTGAAGCTTTCTTT
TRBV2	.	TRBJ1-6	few	CASSEQSSYNSPLHF	TGTGCCAGCAGTGAGCAGAGCTCCTATAATTCACCCCTCCACTTT
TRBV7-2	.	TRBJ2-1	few	CASSLGPGDEQFF	TGTGCCAGCAGCTTGGGACCCGGGGATGAGCAGTTCTTC
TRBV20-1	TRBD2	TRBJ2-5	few	CSAKTSARTQYF	TGCAGTGCCAAGACTAGCGCAAGGACCCAGTACTTC
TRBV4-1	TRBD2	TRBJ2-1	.	CASSQGLGSGGAGRGEQFF	TGCGCCAGCAGCCAAGGGTTAGGTAGCGGGGGGGCTGGTAGAGGTGAGCAGTTCTTC
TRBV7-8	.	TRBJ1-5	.	CASSEMPDSNQPQHF	TGTGCCAGCAGTGAAATGCCGGATAGCAATCAGCCCCAGCATTTT
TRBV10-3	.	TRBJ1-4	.	CAISDKRNEKLFF	TGTGCCATCAGTGATAAGAGGAATGAAAAACTGTTTTTT
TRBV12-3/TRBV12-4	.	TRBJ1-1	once	CASSRDLGLVDTEAFF	TGTGCCAGCAGCCGGGACCTTGGCCTTGTGGACACTGAAGCTTTCTTT
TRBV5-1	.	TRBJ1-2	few	CASSLGEDSNYGYAF	TGCGCCAGCAGCTTGGGAGAGGATTCAAACTATGGCTACGCCTTC
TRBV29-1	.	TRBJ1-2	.	CSVEVTGGNYGYTF	TGCAGCGTTGAAGTAACCGGGGGAAACTATGGCTACACCTTC
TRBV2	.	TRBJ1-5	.	CASSEARGQPQHF	TGTGCCAGCAGTGAAGCGCGGGGTCAGCCCCAGCATTTT
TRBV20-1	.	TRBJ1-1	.	CSAREGWDTEAFF	TGCAGTGCTAGGGAGGGATGGGACACTGAAGCTTTCTTT
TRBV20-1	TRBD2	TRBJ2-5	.	CSAAGSGKTQYF	TGCAGTGCAGCAGGTAGCGGGAAGACCCAGTACTTC
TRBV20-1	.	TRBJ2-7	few	CSARAGLSSYEQYF	TGCAGTGCTAGAGCGGGATTGAGCTCCTACGAGCAGTACTTC
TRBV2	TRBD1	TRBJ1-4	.	CASRYGTGMEKLFF	TGTGCCAGCAGGTACGGGACAGGGATGGAAAAACTGTTTTTT
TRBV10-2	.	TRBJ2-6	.	CASKQGSGANVLTF	TGCGCCAGTAAACAGGGCTCTGGGGCCAACGTCCTGACTTTC
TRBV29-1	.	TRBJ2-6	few	CSVDGFSGANVLTF	TGCAGCGTTGACGGCTTTTCTGGGGCCAACGTCCTGACTTTC
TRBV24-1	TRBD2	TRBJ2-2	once	CATRSAGNTNTGELFF	TGTGCCACCAGATCAGCGGGGAACACGAACACCGGGGAGCTGTTTTTT
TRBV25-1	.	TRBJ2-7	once	CASSEVRSYEQYF	TGTGCCAGCAGTGAAGTTAGGAGCTACGAGCAGTACTTC
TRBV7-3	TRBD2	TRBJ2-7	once	CASSLQRGCEQYF	TGTGCCAGCAGCTTACAGCGGGGGTGCGAGCAGTACTTC
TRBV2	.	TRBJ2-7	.	CASSESPLDRRGYEQYF	TGTGCCAGCAGTGAATCACCCCTCGACAGGCGGGGCTACGAGCAGTACTTC
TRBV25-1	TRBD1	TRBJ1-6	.	CASSDGRDRGIYNSPLHF	TGTGCCAGCAGTGACGGCCGGGACAGGGGAATCTATAATTCACCCCTCCACTTT
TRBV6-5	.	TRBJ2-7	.	CASSSSGLGSYEQYF	.
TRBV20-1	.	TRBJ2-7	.	CSASDSSHGPYEQYF	TGCAGTGCTAGCGATTCGAGCCACGGGCCCTACGAGCAGTACTTC
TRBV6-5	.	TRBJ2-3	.	CASILPGTLYTDTQYF	TGTGCCAGCATTCTACCCGGGACGCTTTACACAGATACACAGTATTTT
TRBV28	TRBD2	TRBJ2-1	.	CASSITAGAFYNEQFF	TGTGCCAGCAGTATAACAGCGGGGGCTTTCTACAATGAGCAGTTCTTC
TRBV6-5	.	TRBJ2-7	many	CASSYSATGAYEQYF	TGTGCCAGCAGTTACTCCGCGACTGGGGCCTACGAGCAGTACTTC
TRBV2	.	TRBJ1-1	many	CASLASGMNTEAFF	TGTGCCAGCCTCGCGTCGGGGATGAACACTGAAGCTTTCTTT
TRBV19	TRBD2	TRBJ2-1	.	CASSPKLAGGPSNEQFF	TGTGCCAGTAGCCCTAAACTAGCGGGAGGGCCCTCTAATGAGCAGTTCTTC
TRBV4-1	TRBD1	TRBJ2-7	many	CASSQEGDRGNEQYF	TGCGCCAGCAGCCAGGAAGGGGACAGGGGGAACGAGCAGTACTTC
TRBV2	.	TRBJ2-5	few	CASSASQETQYF	TGTGCCAGCAGCGCTTCCCAAGAGACCCAGTACTTC
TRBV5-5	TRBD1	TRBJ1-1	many	CASSFPSGGFENTEAFF	TGTGCCAGCAGCTTCCCATCAGGGGGATTTGAGAACACTGAAGCTTTCTTT
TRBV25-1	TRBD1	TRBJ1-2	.	CASSGSGTALNTF	TGTGCCAGCAGTGGCTCCGGGACAGCCTTGAACACCTTC
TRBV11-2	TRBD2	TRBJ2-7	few	CASSFTSGSRQYF	TGTGCCAGCAGCTTTACTAGCGGGAGCCGTCAGTACTTC
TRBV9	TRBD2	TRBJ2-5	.	CASSAPAAGVQETQYF	TGTGCCAGCAGCGCACCTGCGGCGGGAGTACAAGAGACCCAGTACTTC
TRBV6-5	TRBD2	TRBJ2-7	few	CASSYGTSGGYEQYF	TGTGCCAGCAGTTACGGGACTAGCGGGGGTTACGAGCAGTACTTC
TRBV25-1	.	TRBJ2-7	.	CASSFPPQYF	TGTGCCAGCAGTTTCCCCCCGCAGTACTTC
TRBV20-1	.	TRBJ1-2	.	CSASTGTGDGYTF	TGCAGTGCCAGCACCGGGACTGGGGATGGCTACACCTTC
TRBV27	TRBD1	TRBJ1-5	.	CASSGGQDCNQPQHF	TGTGCCAGCAGTGGGGGACAGGATTGCAATCAGCCCCAGCATTTT
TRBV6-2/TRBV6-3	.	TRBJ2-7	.	CASSGLFREQYF	TGTGCCAGCAGTGGGCTATTTAGAGAGCAGTACTTC
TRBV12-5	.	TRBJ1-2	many	CASGLVADNYGYTF	TGTGCTAGTGGTTTGGTAGCGGATAACTATGGCTACACCTTC
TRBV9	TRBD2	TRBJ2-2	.	CASSVLAANTGELFF	TGTGCCAGCAGCGTACTAGCGGCGAACACCGGGGAGCTGTTTTTT
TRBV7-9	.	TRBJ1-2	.	CASSLVPNYGYTF	TGTGCCAGCAGCTTAGTGCCTAACTATGGCTACACCTTC
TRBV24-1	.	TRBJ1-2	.	CATSDPGLVDGYTF	TGTGCCACCAGTGACCCGGGACTAGTAGATGGCTACACCTTC
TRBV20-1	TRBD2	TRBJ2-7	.	CSARLAGGTGEQYF	TGCAGTGCTAGACTAGCGGGGGGAACCGGGGAGCAGTACTTC
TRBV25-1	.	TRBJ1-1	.	CASSELGHLNTEAFF	TGTGCCAGCAGTGAGCTGGGACATTTGAACACTGAAGCTTTCTTT
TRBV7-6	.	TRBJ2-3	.	CASSLGPFTDTQYF	TGTGCCAGCAGCTTAGGTCCCTTCACAGATACGCAGTATTTT
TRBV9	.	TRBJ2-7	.	CASSPHEGPYEQYF	TGTGCCAGCAGCCCACACGAAGGGCCCTACGAGCAGTACTTC
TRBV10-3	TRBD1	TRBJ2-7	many	CAIKGRDSPYEQYF	TGTGCCATCAAAGGTCGGGACAGCCCCTACGAGCAGTACTTC
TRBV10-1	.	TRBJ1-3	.	CASSYPGGNTIYF	TGCGCCAGCAGTTATCCAGGGGGAAACACCATATATTTT